This passage covers 14 T cell receptor beta chains from one sample sequenced in a study of blood T cell repertoires in COVID-19. Clones were sequenced by immunoSEQ multiplex PCR, and TCRdb holds only the in-frame ones, with some missing. The table lists approximately 57,000 clones, more than 75% of them singletons. The material sequenced was peripheral blood. These receptors originate from a man aged 35 to 55 with active COVID-19.

The chain joins TRBV4-1 to TRBJ1-2; D is possibly TRBD1 (5 bases). Germline V gives CDR1 MGHRA, CDR2 YSYEKL. The CDR3 is made up of 13 amino acids. Trimming pared 3 bases from V and 2 bases from J, leaving 7 bases between. This CDR3 reads CASSQQGNYGYTF. Written as DNA, the CDR3 is TGCGCCAGCAGCCAGCAGGGAAACTATGGCTACACCTTC.

This chain connects TRBV5-1 to TRBJ1-1; the D is unclear. Trimming left V 1 base short and J 3 bases short, with 7 bases between. The CDR3 sequence is 13 residues long. CDR1 is SGHRS, CDR2 YFSETQ, per germline. For the CDR3, the DNA is TGCGCCAGCAGCTTGCACTTGGACACTGAAGCTTTCTTT. Its translation: CASSLHLDTEAFF.

The chain carries TRBV28 and TRBJ1-4, with 8 bases lining up with TRBD1. From germline, CDR1 is MDHEN and CDR2 SYDVKM. Trimming took 3 bases from V and 3 from J; bases not matched to a gene: 6. The CDR3 has 16 amino acids. The CDR3 sequence: CASSLYRGAANEKLFF. The CDR3 nucleotides read TGTGCCAGCAGTTTGTACAGGGGGGCGGCTAATGAAAAACTGTTTTTT.

Only one count was recorded for this clone. The chain employs TRBV5-1 and TRBJ2-1, with D possibly matching TRBD2 (6 bases). The CDR3 extends over 15 amino acids. Per the germline V gene, CDR1 is SGHRS and CDR2 is YFSETQ. Trimming cost V 4 bases and J 9 bases, with 20 bases left between them. The CDR3 sequence: CASSPFGGALSEQFF. The DNA for the CDR3 is TGCGCCAGCAGCCCCTTTGGCGGGGCCCTTAGTGAGCAGTTCTTC.

The J gene is TRBJ2-3, the V gene TRBV5-1; possible D gene TRBD1, 6 bases. CDR1 SGHRS and CDR2 YFSETQ come from the germline V gene. V was pared by 4 bases and J by 2 bases, with 11 bases between. This CDR3 comprises 14 residues. The CDR3 DNA is TGCGCCAGCAGCCTTGGACAGACCACAGATACGCAGTATTTT. This sequence encodes CASSLGQTTDTQYF.

This chain links TRBV11-2 with TRBJ2-1; TRBD2 aligns across 8 bases. The CDR3 has 16 amino acids. Germline lookup yields CDR1 SGHAT and CDR2 FQNNGV. The V segment lost 2 bases and the J segment 4 bases; nucleotides outside the gene matches: 7. The CDR3 DNA reads as TGTGCCAGCAGCTTAATAACGGGAGGGAAGTACAATGAGCAGTTCTTC. Residues: CASSLITGGKYNEQFF.

V is TRBV11-2 and J is TRBJ1-4; unclear D gene. The V end lost 4 bases, the J end lost 7 bases, and 10 bases lay between the germline ends. Per the germline V gene, CDR1 is SGHAT and CDR2 is FQNNGV. This CDR3 has 13 amino acids. The CDR3, as DNA: TGTGCCAGCAGCTCATTGGGGAGTGAAAAACTGTTTTTT. It codes for CASSSLGSEKLFF.

This clone occurred once. The rearrangement joins TRBV5-1 to TRBJ2-7; TRBD1 might be the D (5 bases). V was shortened by 0 bases and J by 4 bases, with 5 bases between the two germline ends. CDR1 is SGHRS and CDR2 is YFSETQ in the germline V gene. CDR3 length equals 12 residues. The CDR3 nucleotides read TGCGCCAGCAGCTTGGAGGGGTACGAGCAGTACTTC. As protein: CASSLEGYEQYF.

The J gene is TRBJ2-5, the V gene TRBV9; possible D gene TRBD1, 5 bases. Germline V gives CDR1 SGDLS, CDR2 YYNGEE. Deletions cut 3 bases from V and 4 bases from J, with 10 bases between. The length of the CDR3 is 13 residues. CDR3 in DNA: TGTGCCAGCAGCGCCCGACAGCTAGAGACCCAGTACTTC. This gives the protein CASSARQLETQYF.

The chain is built from TRBV24-1 and TRBJ2-2; 7 bases are shared with TRBD2. J was trimmed by 0 bases and V by 9 bases; bases with no gene match: 6. The CDR3 extends over 15 amino acids. Germline assignment: CDR1 KGHDR and CDR2 SFDVKD. The CDR3 coding sequence is TGTGCCACCCGGGCCGGGGGGACGAACACCGGGGAGCTGTTTTTT. Translated: CATRAGGTNTGELFF.

The V call is TRBV3-1 (or the pseudogene TRBV3-2), the J call TRBJ2-7; D is possibly TRBD2 (6 bases). Between the trimmed V and J ends, which lost 3 bases and 3 bases, there was a span of 15 bases. The CDR3 is 15 amino acids. The germline V gene has CDR1 LGHDT and CDR2 YNNKEL (reference sequence). CDR3 DNA sequence: TGTGCCAGCAGCCAGGAAACTAGCAATCACTACGAGCAGTACTTC. Its protein is CASSQETSNHYEQYF.

The rearrangement uses TRBV5-1 and TRBJ2-1, with 10 bases fitting TRBD2. Trimming removed 0 bases from V and 2 bases from J; junction bases left unmatched: 5. Germline-derived CDR1 and CDR2 are SGHRS and YFSETQ. The CDR3 length is 17 residues. The CDR3 loop reads CASSLDPAGGTYNEQFF. CDR3 in DNA: TGCGCCAGCAGCTTGGATCCAGCGGGAGGGACCTACAATGAGCAGTTCTTC.

This clone has just one count. V usage is TRBV19 and J usage is TRBJ2-2, with D uncertain. V lost 5 bases, J lost 8 bases, and 9 bases lay in between. The CDR3 covers 12 residues. Per germline, CDR1 LNHDA and CDR2 SQIVND (reference sequence). The CDR3, as DNA: TGTGCCAGTAGTTTTTCCCCAGGGGAGCTGTTTTTT. This gives the protein CASSFSPGELFF.

V gene TRBV5-4 combines with J gene TRBJ2-5, with unresolved D. V dropped 4 bases and J dropped 4 bases, with 14 bases sitting between them. Germline loops: CDR1 SGHNT, CDR2 YYREEE (reference sequence). The CDR3 extends over 14 amino acids. In DNA, the CDR3 is TGTGCCAGCAGCCCCACCCGAGTCCGAGAGACCCAGTACTTC. Protein product: CASSPTRVRETQYF.